A selection of T cell receptor beta chains follows, all from one sample in a study of blood T cell repertoires in COVID-19. Sequencing was performed with immunoSEQ multiplex PCR; in TCRdb, only in-frame clones are kept and a portion is missing. The data hold 55,000 to 80,000 clones, with around 89% observed a single time. Sample: peripheral blood. The receptor set was obtained from an older woman with acute or convalescent COVID-19. The CDR3 runs from the conserved cysteine through the conserved F or W. The D gene is left open where the match is weak. The size field is filled for only some rows; it gives once, few, many or a size class.

cdr3_nt	cdr3_aa	d_call	cdr3_length	v_call	j_call	clone_size
TGTGCCAGCAGCCGGCCGTCGGGGGTCTCTGGAAACACCATATATTTT	CASSRPSGVSGNTIYF	-	16	TRBV3-1/TRBV3-2	TRBJ1-3	-
TGCGCCAGCAGCGGGGGAACGACAGGGAACACTGAAGCTTTCTTT	CASSGGTTGNTEAFF	-	15	TRBV5-1	TRBJ1-1	-
TGCGCCAGCAGCTCCGGGACAGGAGATGAAAAACTGTTTTTT	CASSSGTGDEKLFF	TRBD1	14	TRBV5-1	TRBJ1-4	-
TGTGCCAGCAGTGCAGGGTGGCAGAACACTGAAGCTTTCTTT	CASSAGWQNTEAFF	-	14	TRBV2	TRBJ1-1	-
TGTGCCAGCAGCCCCGGGGTAGCCTCTGGAAACACCATATATTTT	CASSPGVASGNTIYF	-	15	TRBV9	TRBJ1-3	once
TGTGCCAGCAGTGGCCAGGGGGATGAAAAACTGTTTTTT	CASSGQGDEKLFF	TRBD1	13	TRBV2	TRBJ1-4	-
TGTGCCAGCAGCTTGGAGTGGGGCAGCATGAACACTGAAGCTTTCTTT	CASSLEWGSMNTEAFF	-	16	TRBV5-6	TRBJ1-1	-
TGTGCCAGCAGCCAGGCAGGGGAGAATTCACCCCTCCACTTT	CASSQAGENSPLHF	-	14	TRBV3-1/TRBV3-2	TRBJ1-6	-
TGCGCCAGCAGCGGAGGGAGCCCTGGAAACACCATATATTTT	CASSGGSPGNTIYF	-	14	TRBV5-1	TRBJ1-3	-
TGTGCCATCAGTGGGGACAACCTTAACTATGGCTACACCTTC	CAISGDNLNYGYTF	-	14	TRBV10-3	TRBJ1-2	-
TGCGCCAGCAGCCAAAAAACACAGGCAGATACGCAGTATTTT	CASSQKTQADTQYF	-	14	TRBV4-1	TRBJ2-3	-
TGTGCCAGCAGCCTCGACGGGGGGTTAGACTATGGCTACACCTTC	CASSLDGGLDYGYTF	-	15	TRBV6-5	TRBJ1-2	-
TGTGCCAGCAGCCAACTAGTACCGGAGACCCAGTACTTC	CASSQLVPETQYF	-	13	TRBV3-1/TRBV3-2	TRBJ2-5	-
TGCGCCAGCAGCTTGGGGCGGGTTTTAAATAATTCACCCCTCCACTTT	CASSLGRVLNNSPLHF	-	16	TRBV5-1	TRBJ1-6	-
TGTGCCAGCAGCCCGGGGACAGGGTATGAAAAACTGTTTTTT	CASSPGTGYEKLFF	TRBD1	14	TRBV7-9	TRBJ1-4	-
TGCGCCAGCAGGTATAGGACAGCCCATAATTCACCCCTCCACTTT	CASRYRTAHNSPLHF	-	15	TRBV5-1	TRBJ1-6	-
TGTGCCAGAAGCTCGACAGGGAAACAGCCCCAGCATTTT	CARSSTGKQPQHF	TRBD1	13	TRBV5-3	TRBJ1-5	-
TGTGCCAGCATGTTAGCCGGGGAGCTGTTTTTT	CASMLAGELFF	-	11	TRBV2	TRBJ2-2	-
TGTGCCAGCAGCTTATCAGGCCAGGGTCAATCACCCCTCCACTTT	CASSLSGQGQSPLHF	-	15	TRBV7-3	TRBJ1-6	-
TGTGCCAGCAGGCGGGCAACTGAAGCTTTCTTT	CASRRATEAFF	-	11	TRBV19	TRBJ1-1	-